Following are 14 T cell receptor beta chains from one sample sequenced in a study of T cell repertoires in cytomegalovirus infection. These receptors' antigens are unknown. TCRdb passed the reads through MiXCR, listing each CDR3 protein once. The repertoire holds fewer than 1,000,000 distinct CDR3 sequences, 25% to 40% seen once, with roughly 12% in the top ten. Sequences were derived from cultured CD8+ T cells from PBMCs, sampled from culture after CMV antigen stimulation. All receptors derive from a human donor in good health (CMV status not recorded). Some clones in this sample may be carry-over from other donors' samples.

The gene calls are TRBV7-6 and TRBJ1-5; D is perhaps TRBD1 (5 bases). This CDR3 has 15 amino acids. Germline-derived CDR1 and CDR2 are SGHVS and FNYEAQ. V was shortened by 0 bases and J by 2 bases, with 8 bases between the two germline ends. The CDR3 nucleotides read TGTGCCAGCAGCTTAGCCCAAGGGGGCAATCAGCCCCAGCATTTT. It is translated as CASSLAQGGNQPQHF.

This clonotype was seen a handful of times. The chain employs TRBV7-9 and TRBJ2-1; 7 nucleotides match TRBD2. V was clipped by 10 bases and J by 10 bases; unmatched bases: 7. Germline assignment: CDR1 SEHNR and CDR2 FQNEAQ (reference sequence). The CDR3 contains 11 residues. The CDR3, as DNA: TGTGCCACCCTCATCGGGAGGGAGCAGTTCTTC. Protein: CATLIGREQFF.

The chain couples TRBV7-9 to TRBJ2-5; 7 bases are a match to TRBD1. Germline CDR1 is SEHNR and CDR2 is FQNEAQ (reference sequence). The CDR3 consists of 14 residues. The J segment lost 4 bases and the V segment lost 2 bases, leaving 4 bases of the junction unmatched. The CDR3 protein is CASSLTTGPETQYF. CDR3 sequence (DNA): TGTGCCAGCAGCTTAACGACAGGGCCAGAGACCCAGTACTTC.

The chain joins TRBV20-1 to TRBJ2-5; TRBD2 is a possible D gene (5 bases). Germline lookup yields CDR1 DFQATT and CDR2 SNEGSKA (reference sequence). CDR3 size: 14 residues. Trimming took off 5 bases at V and 0 bases at J, with 13 bases between the two ends. CDR3 region: CSAPPEEDQETQYF. CDR3 DNA: TGCAGTGCTCCCCCCGAGGAGGACCAAGAGACCCAGTACTTC.

The chain joins TRBV5-1 to TRBJ2-7; the match to TRBD1 covers 7 bases. Germline V CDR1 and CDR2: SGHRS, YFSETQ. The CDR3 spans 13 residues. V dropped 4 bases and J dropped 3; count of bases not matched to a gene: 4. The CDR3 sequence is CASSVGTDYEQYF. As DNA, the CDR3 is TGCGCCAGCAGCGTTGGGACAGACTACGAGCAGTACTTC.

V usage is TRBV28 and J usage is TRBJ2-2; D could derive from TRBD1 or TRBD2 (5 bases each). The length of the CDR3 is 16 residues. Trimming removed 2 bases at V and 5 bases at J, with 15 bases between. Germline V gene data show CDR1 as MDHEN and CDR2 as SYDVKM. This CDR3 reads CASSLEAAWGTGELFF. The CDR3 nucleotides are TGTGCCAGCAGTTTAGAGGCAGCCTGGGGGACCGGGGAGCTGTTTTTT.

This clonotype has more than one count but fewer than ten. The chain is built from TRBV10-3 and TRBJ2-1; D gene ambiguous. This CDR3 region has 15 residues. Germline V gene data show CDR1 as ENHRY and CDR2 as SYGVKD. Deletions cut 0 bases from V and 2 bases from J, with 8 bases between. CDR3 sequence (DNA): TGTGCCATCAGTGAGTCTGCAGGACCCTACAATGAGCAGTTCTTC. It translates to CAISESAGPYNEQFF.

For this clonotype: One junction end disagrees with the germline gene, perhaps due to a read error. The rearrangement joins TRBV4-1 to TRBJ1-1; a possible D gene is TRBD1 (6 bases). Germline values: CDR1 MGHRA, CDR2 YSYEKL. The CDR3 consists of 15 residues. This CDR3 is CASSQDYRDGTEAFF. The CDR3 nucleotides are TGTGCCAGCAGCCAGGATTACAGGGACGGCACTGAAGCTTTCTTT.

The chain recombines TRBV2 with TRBJ2-1; the D gene is possibly TRBD1 (5 bases). Looked up from germline, CDR1 is SNHLY and CDR2 is FYNNEI. Between the trimmed V and J ends, which lost 8 bases and 15 bases, there was a span of 17 bases. The CDR3 is 11 amino acids. The DNA for the CDR3 is TGTGCCAGCTTTGGCAGGCGAAGGGGGTTCTTC. Its translation: CASFGRRRGFF.

This clonotype was recorded only once. The chain uses TRBV5-4 and TRBJ2-3; D tentatively fits TRBD1 or TRBD2 (6 bases each). CDR1 is SGHNT, CDR2 YYREEE, per germline (reference sequence). V was cut by 3 bases and J by 0 bases, with 11 bases left in between. The length of the CDR3 is 15 residues. This CDR3 reads CASSSRGRSTDTQYF. The DNA of the CDR3 is TGTGCCAGCAGCTCACGGGGGCGTAGCACAGATACGCAGTATTTT.

The chain has TRBV7-9 and TRBJ1-6, with D possibly being TRBD1 (6 bases). Trimming shortened V by 2 bases and J by 7 bases, and 12 bases separated the two germline ends. This CDR3 contains 15 residues. The germline CDR1 and CDR2 sequences are SEHNR and FQNEAQ (reference sequence). CDR3 protein: CASSLLEGVNSPLHF. The CDR3 DNA sequence: TGTGCCAGCAGCTTATTGGAGGGGGTCAATTCACCCCTCCACTTT.

The CDR3 DNA is TGTGCCAGCAGCCCTGGGGGACTAGCTTTCGATGAGCAGTTCTTC. It translates to CASSPGGLAFDEQFF. This chain connects TRBV9 to TRBJ2-1; 9 bases agree with TRBD2. CDR3 length equals 15 residues. Trimming took 4 bases from V and 8 from J; bases not matched to a gene: 10. CDR1 is SGDLS, CDR2 YYNGEE, per germline.

This clonotype appeared a few times. V and J are TRBV7-9 and TRBJ2-7; TRBD1 matches at 7 bases. CDR3 size: 15 residues. The V segment lost 5 bases and the J segment 4 bases; nucleotides outside the gene matches: 11. The V gene's germline CDR1 is SEHNR and CDR2 FQNEAQ (reference sequence). Here the CDR3 DNA reads TGTGCCAGCAGCCCAGGACAGGAAGGGTGGTACGAGCAGTACTTC. As protein: CASSPGQEGWYEQYF.

This clonotype has more than one count but fewer than ten. The genes are TRBV2 and TRBJ2-7; TRBD2 might be the D (5 bases). The germline V gene encodes CDR1 SNHLY and CDR2 FYNNEI. V was cut by 3 bases and J by 7 bases, with 10 bases left in between. The CDR3 length is 12 residues. Written as DNA, the CDR3 is TGTGCCAGCAGTGACGCCGGGGTTGAGCAGTACGTC. This encodes CASSDAGVEQYV.